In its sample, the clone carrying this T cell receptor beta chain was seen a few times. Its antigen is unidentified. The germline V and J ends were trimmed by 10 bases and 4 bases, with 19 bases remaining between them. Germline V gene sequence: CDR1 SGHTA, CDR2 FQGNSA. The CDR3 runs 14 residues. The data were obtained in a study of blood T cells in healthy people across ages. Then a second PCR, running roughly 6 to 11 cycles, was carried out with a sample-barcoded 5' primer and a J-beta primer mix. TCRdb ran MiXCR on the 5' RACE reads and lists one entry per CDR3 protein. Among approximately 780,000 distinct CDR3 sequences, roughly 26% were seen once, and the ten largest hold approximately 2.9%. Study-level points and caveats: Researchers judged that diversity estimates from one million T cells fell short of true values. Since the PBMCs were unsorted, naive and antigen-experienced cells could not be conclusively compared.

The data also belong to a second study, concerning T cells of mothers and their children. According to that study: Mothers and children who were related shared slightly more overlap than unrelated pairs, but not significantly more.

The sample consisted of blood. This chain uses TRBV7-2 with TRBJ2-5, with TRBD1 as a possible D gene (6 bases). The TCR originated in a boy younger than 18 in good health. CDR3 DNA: TGTGCCAACCGAGGGCAGGGGAAGGGAGAGACCCAGTACTTC. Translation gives CANRGQGKGETQYF.